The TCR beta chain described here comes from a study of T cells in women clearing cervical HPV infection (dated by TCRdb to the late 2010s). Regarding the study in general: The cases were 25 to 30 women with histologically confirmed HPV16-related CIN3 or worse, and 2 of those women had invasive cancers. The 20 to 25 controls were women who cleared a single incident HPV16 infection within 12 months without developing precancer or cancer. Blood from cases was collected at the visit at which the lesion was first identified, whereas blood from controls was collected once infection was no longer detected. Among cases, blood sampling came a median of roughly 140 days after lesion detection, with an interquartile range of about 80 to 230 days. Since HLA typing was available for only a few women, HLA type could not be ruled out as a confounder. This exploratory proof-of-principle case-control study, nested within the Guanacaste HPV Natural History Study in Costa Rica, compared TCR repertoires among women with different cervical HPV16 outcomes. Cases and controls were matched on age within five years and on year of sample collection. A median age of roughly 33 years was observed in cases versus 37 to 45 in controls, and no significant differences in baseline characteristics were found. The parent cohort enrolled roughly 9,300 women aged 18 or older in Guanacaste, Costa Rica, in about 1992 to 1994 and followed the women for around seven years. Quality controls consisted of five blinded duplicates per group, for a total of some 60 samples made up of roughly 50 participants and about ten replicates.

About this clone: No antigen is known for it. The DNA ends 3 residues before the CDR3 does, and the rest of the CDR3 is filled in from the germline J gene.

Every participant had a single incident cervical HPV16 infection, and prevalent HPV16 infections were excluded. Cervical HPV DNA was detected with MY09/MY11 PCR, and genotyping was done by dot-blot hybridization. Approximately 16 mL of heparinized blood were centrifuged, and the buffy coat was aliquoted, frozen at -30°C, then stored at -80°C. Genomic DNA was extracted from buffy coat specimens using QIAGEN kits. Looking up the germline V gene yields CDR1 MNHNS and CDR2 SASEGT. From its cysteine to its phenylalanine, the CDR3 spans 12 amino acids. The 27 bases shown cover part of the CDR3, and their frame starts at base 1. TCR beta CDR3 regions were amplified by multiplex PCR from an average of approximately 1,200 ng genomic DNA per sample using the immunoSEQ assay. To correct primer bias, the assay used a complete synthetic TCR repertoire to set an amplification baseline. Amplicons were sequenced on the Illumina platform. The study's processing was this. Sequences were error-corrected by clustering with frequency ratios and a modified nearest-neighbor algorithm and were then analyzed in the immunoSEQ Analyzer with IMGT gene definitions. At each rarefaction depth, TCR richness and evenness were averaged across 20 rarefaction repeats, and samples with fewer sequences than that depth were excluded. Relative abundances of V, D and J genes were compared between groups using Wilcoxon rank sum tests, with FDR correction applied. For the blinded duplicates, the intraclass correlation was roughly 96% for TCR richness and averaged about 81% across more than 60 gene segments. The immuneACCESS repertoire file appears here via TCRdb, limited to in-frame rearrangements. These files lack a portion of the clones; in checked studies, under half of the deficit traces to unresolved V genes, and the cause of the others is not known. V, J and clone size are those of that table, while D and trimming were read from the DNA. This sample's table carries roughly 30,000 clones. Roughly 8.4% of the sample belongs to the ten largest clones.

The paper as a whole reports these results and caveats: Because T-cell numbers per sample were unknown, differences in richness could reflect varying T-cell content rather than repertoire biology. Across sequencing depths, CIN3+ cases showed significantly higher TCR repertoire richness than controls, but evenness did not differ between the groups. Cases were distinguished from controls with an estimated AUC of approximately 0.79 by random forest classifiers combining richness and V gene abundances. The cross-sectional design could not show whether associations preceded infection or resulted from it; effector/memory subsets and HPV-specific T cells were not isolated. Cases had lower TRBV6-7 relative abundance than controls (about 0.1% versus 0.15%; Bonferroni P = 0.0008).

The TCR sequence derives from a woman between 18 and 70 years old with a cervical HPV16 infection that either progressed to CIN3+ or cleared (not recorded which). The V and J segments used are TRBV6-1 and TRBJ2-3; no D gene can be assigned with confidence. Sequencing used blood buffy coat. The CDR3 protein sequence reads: CASSAQQETQYF. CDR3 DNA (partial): TGTGCCAGCAGTGCACAGCAAGAGACG.